This entry lists 29 T cell receptor beta chains sequenced from one sample in a study of CD8+ T cells in alopecia areata. Sample treatment: oral pan-JAK inhibitor, 5-10 mg twice daily. RNA was extracted and reverse transcribed into cDNA as the sequencing template. Only in-frame clones appear in the TCRdb table, and some are missing; sequencing was by immunoSEQ multiplex PCR. The repertoire holds 200,000 to 250,000 clones, 50% to 70% seen once, with 1.6% in the top ten. Specimen: CD4+ T cells sorted from blood, collected at week 4, from a patient treated with tofacitinib. The receptor source for this set is a human donor with alopecia areata.

V gene TRBV7-3 combines with J gene TRBJ2-3; D gene uncertain. The CDR3 has 14 residues. Trimming took 3 bases from V and 2 from J, leaving 9 bases between them. Germline values: CDR1 SGHTA, CDR2 FQGTGA. The CDR3 here is CASSFGRSTDTQYF. In nucleotides, the CDR3 is TGTGCCAGCAGCTTTGGCAGATCCACAGATACGCAGTATTTT.

This clone was counted between two and nine times. The chain links TRBV30 to TRBJ2-3; D is unclear. The CDR3 extends over 12 amino acids. The germline gives CDR1 GTSNPN, CDR2 SVGIG (reference sequence). The ends were cut back, 3 bases at V and 5 bases at J, with 9 bases in the middle. CDR3 loop: CAWSWTGDTQYF. Here the CDR3 DNA reads TGTGCCTGGAGCTGGACCGGAGATACGCAGTATTTT.

This clone was counted only a few times. This rearrangement joins TRBV11-2 to TRBJ2-7; 8 bases align to TRBD1. From germline, CDR1 is SGHAT and CDR2 FQNNGV. This CDR3 has 15 amino acids. Losses at the gene ends were 3 bases for V and 3 bases for J; bases not matched to a gene: 7. CDR3 DNA: TGTGCCAGCAGCTTTAACCAGGGGGCTATCTACGAGCAGTACTTC. Protein: CASSFNQGAIYEQYF. Drawing the rest from reference TRBV11-2 and TRBJ2-7, the complete variable domain is EAGVAQSPRYKIIEKRQSVAFWCNPISGHATLYWYQQILGQGPKLLIQFQNNGVVDDSQLPKDRFSAERLKGVDSTLKIQPAKLEDSAVYLCASSFNQGAIYEQYFGPGTRLTVT.

Ten or more counts support this clone. The V gene is TRBV11-2, the J gene TRBJ2-4; 8 bases match TRBD1. The germline gives CDR1 SGHAT, CDR2 FQNNGV. Trimming at V came to 4 bases and at J to 1 base, leaving 6 bases not matched to a gene. The CDR3 is 16 residues long. The CDR3 reads CASSSGQGFAKNIQYF. In nucleotides, the CDR3 is TGTGCCAGCAGCTCAGGACAGGGCTTTGCCAAAAACATTCAGTACTTC.

This chain joins TRBV29-1 and TRBJ2-1; 7 nucleotides line up with TRBD2. Per the germline V gene, CDR1 is SQVTM and CDR2 is ANQGSEA. The CDR3 loop spans 12 amino acids. Trimming took 4 bases from V and 6 from J; bases not matched to a gene: 3. CDR3 amino acids: CSVALAGNEQFF. For the CDR3, the DNA is TGCAGCGTTGCATTAGCGGGCAATGAGCAGTTCTTC.

J is TRBJ2-3 and V is TRBV5-1; no firm D call. The ends were cut back, 5 bases at V and 4 bases at J, with 14 bases in the middle. This CDR3 region has 14 residues. Germline assignment: CDR1 SGHRS and CDR2 YFSETQ. Written as DNA, the CDR3 is TGCGCCAGCAGTCAGCTGCCGAGTGCAGATACGCAGTATTTT. This gives the protein CASSQLPSADTQYF.

This sequence joins TRBV7-2 and TRBJ1-2; 7 bases line up with TRBD1. The V segment lost 5 bases and the J segment 8 bases; nucleotides outside the gene matches: 8. This CDR3 region has 13 residues. CDR1 is SGHTA and CDR2 is FQGNSA in the germline V gene. The CDR3 loop is CASSTDRVGGYTF. CDR3 coding DNA: TGTGCCAGCAGCACTGACAGGGTAGGCGGCTACACCTTC. Full variable domain (rest looked up from reference TRBV7-2 and TRBJ1-2): GAGVSQSPSNKVTEKGKDVELRCDPISGHTALYWYRQSLGQGLEFLIYFQGNSAPDKSGLPSDRFSAERTGGSVSTLTIQRTQQEDSAVYLCASSTDRVGGYTFGSGTRLTVV.

The CDR3 sequence is CASSRDRNSPLHF. The CDR3 region has the DNA TGTGCCAGCAGCCGGGACAGGAATTCACCCCTCCACTTT. The chain combines TRBV6-5 with TRBJ1-6; TRBD1 matches 8 bases. V shed 6 bases, J shed 7 bases, and the junction held 2 bases outside the gene matches. The V gene's germline CDR1 is MNHEY and CDR2 SVGAGI. This CDR3 is built from 13 residues.

This clone occurred many times. The chain uses TRBV10-3 and TRBJ2-4; D uncertain. Looked up from germline, CDR1 is ENHRY and CDR2 is SYGVKD. The germline V and J ends were trimmed by 11 bases and 9 bases, with 20 bases remaining between them. There are 13 residues in the CDR3. The CDR3 DNA reads as TGTGCCTCAAAATTAGAAATAAGAAGCATTCAGTACTTC. Protein sequence: CASKLEIRSIQYF.

This clone is medium-sized (0.01 to 0.1%) by share. The chain has TRBV29-1 and TRBJ1-1; 9 nucleotides agree with TRBD1. Germline V gene data show CDR1 as SQVTM and CDR2 as ANQGSEA. The CDR3 has 13 residues. The junction had 7 bases not matched to a gene; V was cut back by 6 bases and J by 5 bases. DNA of the CDR3: TGCAGCGTGGACAGGGGATCCGGAACTGAAGCTTTCTTT. It codes for CSVDRGSGTEAFF.

This CDR3 reads CASSIVLGPAPDEQYF. The CDR3, as DNA: TGTGCCAGTAGTATAGTGTTGGGTCCAGCACCCGACGAGCAGTACTTC. This rearrangement joins TRBV19 to TRBJ2-7, with D hard to call. Trimming shortened V by 1 base and J by 5 bases, and 18 bases separated the two germline ends. The CDR3 has 16 residues. Germline V lookup: CDR1 LNHDA, CDR2 SQIVND (reference sequence). Based on the CDR3 plus reference TRBV19 and TRBJ2-7, the full variable domain is DGGITQSPKYLFRKEGQNVTLSCEQNLNHDAMYWYRQDPGQGLRLIYYSQIVNDFQKGDIAEGYSVSREKKESFPLTVTSAQKNPTAFYLCASSIVLGPAPDEQYFGPGTRLTVT.

This clone occurred once. This chain joins TRBV5-1 and TRBJ2-5; D gene unclear. CDR3 length equals 14 residues. Deletions cut 4 bases from V and 5 bases from J, with 15 bases between. The germline V gene encodes CDR1 SGHRS and CDR2 YFSETQ. The CDR3 spells CASSPELSIETQYF. The DNA of the CDR3 is TGCGCCAGCAGCCCCGAGTTGAGCATTGAGACCCAGTACTTC.

This clone was detected a few times. The chain links TRBV6-6 to TRBJ1-6, with D unresolved. The germline V gene encodes CDR1 MNHNY and CDR2 SVGAGI (reference sequence). Trimming left V 8 bases short and J 9 bases short, with 14 bases between. This CDR3 contains 13 residues. CDR3 region: CASRSLDGSPLHF. CDR3 in DNA: TGTGCCAGCCGATCCCTTGATGGTTCACCCCTCCACTTT.

The chain is built from TRBV30 and TRBJ2-3; the match to TRBD2 covers 12 bases. The CDR3 spans 17 residues. The germline CDR1 and CDR2 sequences are GTSNPN and SVGIG (reference sequence). Unmatched junction bases numbered 7, after V lost 2 bases and J lost 1 base. The CDR3: CAWSPYWTSGGTDTQYF. The CDR3 nucleotides are TGTGCCTGGAGTCCCTACTGGACTAGCGGGGGCACAGATACGCAGTATTTT. The complete variable domain, with remaining parts taken from reference TRBV30 and TRBJ2-3, reads SQTIHQWPATLVQPVGSPLSLECTVEGTSNPNLYWYRQAAGRGLQLLFYSVGIGQISSEVPQNLSASRPQDRQFILSSKKLLLSDSGFYLCAWSPYWTSGGTDTQYFGPGTRLTVL.

The table lists this clone with a few counts. This same CDR3 is encoded by further DNA sequences in the sample. V usage is TRBV20-1 and J usage is TRBJ2-3; D is unclear. There are 10 residues in the CDR3. The V end was cut by 7 bases, the J end by 1 base, with 3 bases between. Germline V gives CDR1 DFQATT, CDR2 SNEGSKA (reference sequence). The CDR3 DNA is TGCAGTGTTGGCACAGATACGCAGTATTTT. Amino acid sequence: CSVGTDTQYF.

The chain is built from TRBV4-3 and TRBJ1-2, with D perhaps matching TRBD1 (6 bases). Trimming cost V 4 bases and J 1 base, with 22 bases left between them. The CDR3 extends over 18 amino acids. Germline V gives CDR1 LGHNA, CDR2 YSLEER. CDR3 loop: CASSPNAAGEFLNYGYTF. In DNA form, the CDR3 reads TGCGCCAGCAGCCCAAACGCGGCAGGGGAGTTCCTTAACTATGGCTACACCTTC.

This rearrangement joins TRBV30 to TRBJ2-2; D not certain. This CDR3 spans 14 amino acids. Germline V CDR1 and CDR2: GTSNPN, SVGIG (reference sequence). The V and J ends lost 4 bases and 9 bases respectively, with 18 bases between them. Written as DNA, the CDR3 is TGTGCCTGGACCTCGACCATAGGTGCGAGGGAGCTGTTTTTT. The encoded protein is CAWTSTIGARELFF.

The rearrangement uses TRBV2 and TRBJ2-4, with D possibly matching TRBD2 (6 bases). The V gene's germline CDR1 is SNHLY and CDR2 FYNNEI. The CDR3 length is 16 residues. The germline V and J ends were trimmed by 1 base and 2 bases, with 12 bases remaining between them. The DNA of the CDR3 is TGTGCCAGCAGTGAAGGGGGGGTACAGTCCAAAAACATTCAGTACTTC. It encodes CASSEGGVQSKNIQYF.

J is TRBJ1-2 and V is TRBV4-3; D call uncertain. Between the trimmed V and J ends, which lost 0 bases and 2 bases, there was a span of 7 bases. Germline V gene sequence: CDR1 LGHNA, CDR2 YSLEER. CDR3 size: 14 residues. The CDR3 sequence is CASSQDRRNYGYTF. Here the CDR3 DNA reads TGCGCCAGCAGCCAAGATCGCAGAAACTATGGCTACACCTTC.

The chain carries TRBV29-1 and TRBJ2-7, with 8 bases lining up with TRBD1. The V segment lost 6 bases and the J segment 6 bases; nucleotides outside the gene matches: 4. CDR3 length: 11 residues. Germline loops: CDR1 SQVTM, CDR2 ANQGSEA. DNA of the CDR3: TGCAGCGTCCAGGGGGCTGGCGAGCAGTACTTC. It encodes CSVQGAGEQYF.

The chain joins TRBV29-1 to TRBJ2-7; 10 positions agree with TRBD2. The CDR3 has 14 amino acids. J lost 1 base, V lost 7 bases, and 7 bases had no gene match. CDR1 and CDR2 from the germline V gene are SQVTM and ANQGSEA. In DNA, the CDR3 is TGCAGCGCTTTGAAGCGGGGGGGTTCCTACGAGCAGTACTTC. Protein sequence: CSALKRGGSYEQYF.

The chain employs TRBV9 and TRBJ1-1; D gene uncertain. V lost 4 bases to trimming and J lost 1 base, with 14 bases between them. Germline-derived CDR1 and CDR2 are SGDLS and YYNGEE. The CDR3 loop spans 15 amino acids. The CDR3 region has the DNA TGTGCCAGCAGCCGGAGATCCACCAAGAACACTGAAGCTTTCTTT. It yields the protein CASSRRSTKNTEAFF.

The sample holds a few counts of this clone. Germline and junction disagree at one end, which may indicate a read error. V is TRBV7-6 and J is TRBJ2-7; D uncertain. Germline CDR1 reads SGHVS; CDR2 reads FNYEAQ. The CDR3 has 14 residues. The CDR3 nucleotides are TGTGCCAGCAGCTTTTCTCCCAAGACCTACGGGCAGTACTTC. Translation: CASSFSPKTYGQYF.

The V and J genes are TRBV7-9 and TRBJ2-7; perhaps TRBD2 as D (6 bases). This CDR3 is built from 14 residues. Trimming removed 5 bases from V and 3 bases from J, with 14 bases in between. Germline CDR1 reads SEHNR; CDR2 reads FQNEAQ (reference sequence). Here the CDR3 reads CASSHAGTFYEQYF. The CDR3 DNA reads as TGTGCCAGCAGCCACGCGGGGACGTTCTACGAGCAGTACTTC.

The chain has TRBV9 and TRBJ2-1; D gene uncertain. Germline V gene sequence: CDR1 SGDLS, CDR2 YYNGEE. Trimming shortened V by 2 bases and J by 9 bases, and 12 bases separated the two germline ends. This CDR3 has 13 amino acids. CDR3 nucleotide sequence: TGTGCCAGCAGCGTCGATAACAATGGTGAGCAGTTCTTC. Its protein is CASSVDNNGEQFF.

This clone was detected only a few times. The chain combines TRBV6-6 with TRBJ2-5; 7 nucleotides match TRBD1. J lost 5 bases, V lost 5 bases, and 8 bases had no gene match. Germline V gene lookup returns CDR1 MNHNY and CDR2 SVGAGI (reference sequence). CDR3 length: 14 amino acids. The DNA for the CDR3 is TGTGCCAGCAGTCCGCTACAGGGGTCGGAGACCCAGTACTTC. Translating it yields CASSPLQGSETQYF.

This clone was found a few times. The rearrangement links TRBV16 to TRBJ1-6; D remains unclear. The CDR3 has 13 residues. Trimming took 4 bases from V and 10 from J, leaving 11 bases between them. CDR1 is KGHSY, CDR2 FQNENV, per germline. The CDR3 loop is CASSPKKGSPLHF. The CDR3 DNA reads as TGTGCCAGCAGCCCGAAAAAGGGATCACCCCTCCACTTT.

The V call is TRBV9, the J call TRBJ1-2; D not certain. V was clipped by 4 bases and J by 6 bases, with 13 bases between them. The CDR3 sequence is 13 residues long. In germline, CDR1 is SGDLS, CDR2 YYNGEE. CDR3 nucleotide sequence: TGTGCCAGCAGCAAAAGGAACCTAGATGGCTACACCTTC. Its translation is CASSKRNLDGYTF.

Concerning this clone itself: Germline is not matched at one junction end, which may reflect a read error. V is TRBV6-1 and J is TRBJ2-3; the D call may be TRBD1 or TRBD2 (5 bases each). Germline CDR1 and CDR2: MNHNS and SASEGT. The CDR3 extends over 12 amino acids. For the CDR3, the DNA is TGTGCCAGCAGTGAAGTTTTCGTGGGACCCCATTTT. It is translated as CASSEVFVGPHF.